A selection of T cell receptor beta chains follows, all from one sample in a study of shared clonotypes between healthy human individuals. Assay: immunoSEQ multiplex PCR; the TCRdb copy retains only in-frame clones and omits some. The sample lists about 550,000 clones, nearly 97% seen once, with less than 0.13% in the top ten. Material for sequencing was naive CD8+ T cells sorted from blood. All receptors come from a woman in her twenties or thirties in good health. Each CDR3 is given with its conserved first and last residue. The D gene is left open where the match is weak. Clone sizes are given selectively: once, few, many, or a class where the clone is expanded.

d_call	cdr3_length	clone_size	v_call	j_call	cdr3_nt	cdr3_aa
TRBD2	16	NA	TRBV2	TRBJ2-1	TGTGCCAGCAGTAAGACTAGCGAGACCTCCTACAATGAGCAGTTCTTC	CASSKTSETSYNEQFF
NA	14	NA	TRBV6-5	TRBJ1-5	TGTGCCAGCAGTCACGGAACGGACAATCAGCCCCAGCATTTT	CASSHGTDNQPQHF
TRBD1	15	NA	TRBV19	TRBJ2-7	TGTGCCAGTAGTATTTCGGCAGGGGGCTGGTACGAGCAGTACTTC	CASSISAGGWYEQYF
TRBD2	15	NA	TRBV6-6	TRBJ2-7	TGTGCCAGCAGTCCCGCCACGGGACTAGACTACGAGCAGTACTTC	CASSPATGLDYEQYF
TRBD2	15	NA	TRBV27	TRBJ2-1	TGTGCCAGCAGCCCACTAGCGGGAAACCACAATGAGCAGTTCTTC	CASSPLAGNHNEQFF
NA	12	NA	TRBV7-9	TRBJ2-7	TGTGCCAGCAGCTTCTCCAGCTACGAGCAGTACTTC	CASSFSSYEQYF
TRBD2	16	NA	TRBV28	TRBJ2-1	TGTGCCAGCAGTTTATCGGCTAGCGGGAGGGACAATGAGCAGTTCTTC	CASSLSASGRDNEQFF
NA	13	NA	TRBV19	TRBJ2-7	TGTGCCAGTAGTATGGGCCAGGGCTACGAGCAGTACTTC	CASSMGQGYEQYF
NA	15	NA	TRBV13	TRBJ2-1	TGTGCCAGCAGCTTATTAGGAAGCTCCTACAATGAGCAGTTCTTC	CASSLLGSSYNEQFF
NA	17	NA	TRBV19	TRBJ2-7	TGTGCCAGTAGTATCCTACCTGCTCAGCTGAGCTCCTACGAGCAGTACTTC	CASSILPAQLSSYEQYF
NA	12	NA	TRBV5-6	TRBJ2-7	TGTGCCAGCACGTTCGGAGGGGGTGAGCAGTACTTC	CASTFGGGEQYF
NA	16	NA	TRBV28	TRBJ1-5	TGTGCCAGCAGTTTCGCTGGAGAGGGGACGTATCAGCCCCAGCATTTT	CASSFAGEGTYQPQHF
TRBD2	16	once	TRBV7-9	TRBJ2-3	TGTGCCAGCAGTCCCGCCCCAGCGGGAGCTGCAGATACGCAGTATTTT	CASSPAPAGAADTQYF
NA	18	NA	TRBV2	TRBJ1-3	TGTGCCAGCAGTGTGGCGCACCGGGACTGGGAGAGTGGAAACACCATATATTTT	CASSVAHRDWESGNTIYF
NA	17	NA	TRBV7-9	TRBJ2-1	TGTGCCAGCAGCTTAGGGTGGTCGGGAGTAACCCCCAATGAGCAGTTCTTC	CASSLGWSGVTPNEQFF
NA	15	NA	TRBV7-9	TRBJ2-7	TGTGCCAGCAGTCGAGGGGCAGAGAGCACCTACGAGCAGTACTTC	CASSRGAESTYEQYF
TRBD1	16	once	TRBV6-6	TRBJ1-1	TGTGCCAGCGTCGGCAGGGGGAACGGTCTGGACACTGAAGCTTTCTTT	CASVGRGNGLDTEAFF
TRBD1	16	NA	TRBV28	TRBJ1-2	TGTGCCAGCAGTTTGCCGGGACAGGGCTATGTGGGTGGCTACACCTTC	CASSLPGQGYVGGYTF
NA	14	NA	TRBV9	TRBJ2-3	TGTGCCAGCAGCGTAGGGACTAGCACAGATACGCAGTATTTT	CASSVGTSTDTQYF
NA	17	NA	TRBV9	TRBJ1-1	TGTGCCAGCAGCCCTAGGTCCGGGCTCCCCATAAACACTGAAGCTTTCTTT	CASSPRSGLPINTEAFF
NA	13	NA	TRBV19	TRBJ1-1	TGTGCCAGTAGTCTCAGGGGTTCCCCTGAAGCTTTCTTT	CASSLRGSPEAFF
NA	15	NA	TRBV9	TRBJ1-1	TGTGCCAGCAGCGTAGGCTCGGGACAGAACACTGAAGCTTTCTTT	CASSVGSGQNTEAFF
TRBD2	16	NA	TRBV7-2	TRBJ2-3	TGTGCCAGCAGCTTAGCCGGGACTAGATTCACAGATACGCAGTATTTT	CASSLAGTRFTDTQYF
TRBD1	16	NA	TRBV27	TRBJ2-3	TGTGCCAGCAGCCCAACAGGGGGCGCGGGGCCAGATACGCAGTATTTT	CASSPTGGAGPDTQYF
TRBD1	14	NA	TRBV28	TRBJ1-5	TGTGCCAGCAGTACGGGACAGGGGCCGCCGGCCCAGCATTTT	CASSTGQGPPAQHF
NA	18	NA	TRBV7-6	TRBJ2-1	TGTGCCAGCAGCCTCGCGTACCCTAGCCGGGCGCGACACAATGAGCAGTTCTTC	CASSLAYPSRARHNEQFF
NA	14	NA	TRBV11-1	TRBJ2-7	TGTGCCAGCAGCCGAGGAGGGCTCTCCTACGAGCAGTACTTC	CASSRGGLSYEQYF
NA	16	NA	TRBV4-1	TRBJ2-5	TGCGCCAGCAGCCAAGAGGCCAGATTGGACGGCGAGACCCAGTACTTC	CASSQEARLDGETQYF
NA	11	NA	TRBV28	TRBJ2-7	TGTGCCAGCAGTTGGTCCTACGAGCAGTACTTC	CASSWSYEQYF
NA	11	NA	TRBV27	TRBJ2-5	TGTGCCACCTTCCGAGGAGAGACCCAGTACTTC	CATFRGETQYF
NA	12	NA	TRBV7-3	TRBJ2-2	TGTGCCAGCAGCTTATTGCCCGGGGAGCTGTTTTTT	CASSLLPGELFF
NA	14	NA	TRBV7-9	TRBJ2-7	TGTGCCAGCAGCTTAAGCCGGGGCCTTTACGAGCAGTACTTC	CASSLSRGLYEQYF
TRBD2	14	NA	TRBV6-1	TRBJ2-1	TGTGCCAGCAGGGCGGGAGTAAGGTCGAATGAGCAGTTCTTC	CASRAGVRSNEQFF
TRBD2	15	once	TRBV19	TRBJ2-3	TGTGCCAGTAGTACGGGCACTAGCGGCACAGATACGCAGTATTTT	CASSTGTSGTDTQYF
TRBD2	16	NA	TRBV28	TRBJ2-5	TGTGCCAGCAGTCTACCTACTAGCGGGATGGAAGAGACCCAGTACTTC	CASSLPTSGMEETQYF
NA	19	NA	TRBV4-1	TRBJ2-1	TGCGCCAGCAGCCAAGATACCACGGCGATCCCGGGAGAATACAATGAGCAGTTCTTC	CASSQDTTAIPGEYNEQFF
TRBD1	17	NA	TRBV27	TRBJ1-5	TGTGCCAGCAGTTCGAAAAGCCCGGGACAGGGTCGACAGCCCCAGCATTTT	CASSSKSPGQGRQPQHF
NA	16	NA	TRBV2	TRBJ1-4	TGTGCCAGCGATTCAGGAAATCCATCAACTAATGAAAAACTGTTTTTT	CASDSGNPSTNEKLFF
NA	13	NA	TRBV6-5	TRBJ1-1	TGTGCCAGCAGTGGGGACGGGAACACTGAAGCTTTCTTT	CASSGDGNTEAFF
TRBD2	16	NA	TRBV9	TRBJ2-2	TGTGCCAGCACCCGGACTAGCGGGATCGACACCGGGGAGCTGTTTTTT	CASTRTSGIDTGELFF
TRBD2	17	NA	TRBV9	TRBJ2-7	TGTGCCAGCAGCGTAGCAACGACGGGGGGACCCCCCTACGAGCAGTACTTC	CASSVATTGGPPYEQYF
NA	13	NA	TRBV13	TRBJ2-5	TGTGCCAGCAGCTTAGTGCTGGGGGAGACCCAGTACTTC	CASSLVLGETQYF
NA	16	NA	TRBV28	TRBJ1-4	TGTGCCAGCAGTTTATATCTCGGGAGAGTAGGTGAAAAACTGTTTTTT	CASSLYLGRVGEKLFF